What follows are 27 T cell receptor beta chains derived from one specimen sequenced in a study of cytomegalovirus exposure and HLA in healthy donors (dated by TCRdb to 2016 to 2017). Library preparation used the immunoSEQ multiplex PCR assay. For the multiplex PCR, a mixture combining 60 forward primers for TCR Vbeta segments and 13 reverse primers for TCR Jbeta segments was used. This immuneACCESS table, as held by TCRdb, lists in-frame sequences with V and J called but not all clones. Of the missing ones, under half trace to an unresolved V gene in checked studies; the others have no known cause. Counted in this sample were about 130,000 clones; 81% of them appeared once. The top ten hold 5.9% of the sample. Sequenced: PBMCs. The receptors come from a middle-aged woman in good health and CMV-seropositive.

The chain recombines TRBV5-1 with TRBJ2-1; 8 nucleotides align to TRBD2. Trimming at V came to 2 bases and at J to 8 bases, leaving 6 bases not matched to a gene. The CDR3 has 14 residues. Germline CDR1 is SGHRS and CDR2 is YFSETQ. CDR3 coding DNA: TGCGCCAGCAGCTTCGGGACTAGGGGAGATGAGCAGTTCTTC. This codes for CASSFGTRGDEQFF. Variable domain in full (rest from reference TRBV5-1 and TRBJ2-1): KAGVTQTPRYLIKTRGQQVTLSCSPISGHRSVSWYQQTPGQGLQFLFEYFSETQRNKGNFPGRFSGRQFSNSRSEMNVSTLELGDSALYLCASSFGTRGDEQFFGPGTRLTVL.

This clone was seen just once. V gene TRBV30 combines with J gene TRBJ2-3; D uncertain. Trimming stripped 2 bases from V and 0 bases from J, with 12 bases between. The germline V gene encodes CDR1 GTSNPN and CDR2 SVGIG (reference sequence). CDR3 size: 15 residues. For the CDR3, the DNA is TGTGCCTGGAGTACCCAAAGCTTTAGCACAGATACGCAGTATTTT. This encodes CAWSTQSFSTDTQYF.

This clone was counted a few times. This chain links TRBV29-1 with TRBJ1-1; a weak D match, TRBD1 (5 bases). This CDR3 has 13 residues. Trimming removed 3 bases at V and 3 bases at J, with 11 bases between. CDR1 and CDR2 (germline): SQVTM, ANQGSEA. The CDR3 reads CSVDRGLDTEAFF. The CDR3 nucleotides read TGCAGCGTTGATAGGGGTTTGGACACTGAAGCTTTCTTT.

The rearrangement uses TRBV4-1 and TRBJ1-2, with D maybe TRBD1 (6 bases). CDR3 length: 15 amino acids. Between the trimmed V and J ends, which lost 2 bases and 11 bases, there was a span of 21 bases. From germline, CDR1 is MGHRA and CDR2 YSYEKL. The CDR3 nucleotides read TGCGCCAGCAGCCAAATCGGTGGGGGGGCTGATAGTTACACCTTC. Translated: CASSQIGGGADSYTF.

The chain recombines TRBV18 with TRBJ2-7; 9 positions match TRBD1. V shed 5 bases, J shed 3 bases, and the junction held 5 bases outside the gene matches. This CDR3 contains 14 residues. Germline V gene lookup returns CDR1 KGHSH and CDR2 LQKENI. The CDR3 sequence is CASSARTGDYEQYF. The CDR3 DNA follows: TGTGCCAGCTCAGCAAGGACAGGGGACTACGAGCAGTACTTC.

This sequence joins TRBV18 and TRBJ1-2; D gene uncertain. The CDR3 length is 13 residues. Trimming pared 6 bases from V and 8 bases from J, leaving 16 bases between. Germline V gene lookup returns CDR1 KGHSH and CDR2 LQKENI. The CDR3 DNA follows: TGTGCCAGCTCTAACAAGTGGCCCTGGGGCTACACCTTC. This translates into CASSNKWPWGYTF.

This clone was observed a handful of times. The chain recombines TRBV13 with TRBJ2-1, with D perhaps TRBD2 (5 bases). This CDR3 has 18 residues. The germline CDR1 and CDR2 sequences are PRHDT and FYEKMQ (reference sequence). V shed 6 bases and J shed 8 bases, with 29 bases lying between them. The CDR3 is CASSTFGSLAGPPDEQFF. In DNA form, the CDR3 reads TGTGCCAGCAGTACCTTTGGATCGCTGGCGGGTCCACCGGATGAGCAGTTCTTC.

The J gene is TRBJ1-2, the V gene TRBV19; D gene ambiguous. Trimming removed 6 bases from V and 4 bases from J, with 15 bases in between. Germline CDR1 and CDR2: LNHDA and SQIVND (reference sequence). The CDR3 length is 14 residues. The CDR3 DNA reads TGTGCCAGTAGCCCCGAAGCCTGGAGCTATGGCTACACCTTC. Amino acids: CASSPEAWSYGYTF.

The chain couples TRBV19 to TRBJ2-7, with 10 bases aligning to TRBD1. V shed 3 bases and J 6 bases; nucleotides not matched to a gene: 8. The CDR3 length is 15 residues. The germline gives CDR1 LNHDA, CDR2 SQIVND (reference sequence). CDR3 DNA: TGTGCCAGTAGTATGGGGGGACAGGGGCTTCTCGAGCAGTACTTC. It specifies CASSMGGQGLLEQYF.

This clone was recorded only once. The V gene is TRBV19, the J gene TRBJ1-6; no definite D call. Trimming removed 10 bases at V and 9 bases at J, with 22 bases between. The CDR3 contains 15 residues. Germline CDR1 reads LNHDA; CDR2 reads SQIVND (reference sequence). The CDR3 sequence is CATHAGVGSSSPLHF. In DNA form, the CDR3 reads TGTGCCACCCACGCCGGGGTTGGCTCCAGTTCACCCCTCCACTTT.

This sequence joins TRBV4-3 and TRBJ1-2; D gene ambiguous. Germline values: CDR1 LGHNA, CDR2 YSLEER. Trimming removed 0 bases from V and 7 bases from J, with 15 bases in between. This CDR3 spans 15 amino acids. In nucleotides, the CDR3 is TGCGCCAGCAGCCAAGAGGCCCGGGGTTGGGTTGGCTACACCTTC. This codes for CASSQEARGWVGYTF.

V usage is TRBV28 and J usage is TRBJ2-2; 8 nucleotides agree with TRBD2. CDR3 length equals 14 residues. Germline lookup yields CDR1 MDHEN and CDR2 SYDVKM. J was trimmed by 4 bases and V by 7 bases; bases with no gene match: 5. CDR3 DNA: TGTGCCAGCATCAGCGGGAGCGGCACCGGGGAGCTGTTTTTT. It encodes CASISGSGTGELFF.

This clone has more than one count but fewer than ten. The chain carries TRBV7-9 and TRBJ1-3; 12 bases agree with TRBD1. The CDR3 contains 18 residues. With V trimmed by 4 bases and J by 2 bases, 9 bases remained unmatched. The germline gives CDR1 SEHNR, CDR2 FQNEAQ (reference sequence). The CDR3: CASSSRDRGPGTGNTIYF. CDR3 bases: TGTGCCAGCAGCTCCCGGGACAGGGGGCCGGGGACTGGAAACACCATATATTTT.

CDR3 protein: CASSGRGTDTQYF. The CDR3 DNA sequence: TGTGCCAGCAGCGGACGGGGAACAGATACGCAGTATTTT. J is TRBJ2-3 and V is TRBV5-6, with TRBD2 as a possible D gene (5 bases). Germline CDR1 reads SGHDT; CDR2 reads YYEEEE. The CDR3 consists of 13 residues. Trimming cost V 4 bases and J 3 bases, with 9 bases left between them.

The gene calls are TRBV15 and TRBJ2-7; D might be TRBD2 (5 bases). This CDR3 is 15 amino acids long. The germline V gene has CDR1 LNHNV and CDR2 YYDKDF (reference sequence). V was pared by 9 bases and J by 3 bases, with 21 bases between. The CDR3 bases are TGTGCCACTTACCGGGAACCCCCTCTCTTCTACGAGCAGTACTTC. Amino acids: CATYREPPLFYEQYF.

The chain couples TRBV5-8 to TRBJ1-1; possible D gene TRBD1, 5 bases. This CDR3 comprises 15 residues. Deletions cut 2 bases from V and 0 bases from J, with 11 bases between. Germline V lookup: CDR1 SGHTS, CDR2 YDEGEE. Here the CDR3 reads CASSLGYRMNTEAFF. CDR3 coding DNA: TGTGCCAGCAGCTTAGGATACAGGATGAACACTGAAGCTTTCTTT.

This clone was counted a few times. The J gene is TRBJ1-6, the V gene TRBV19; 9 bases match TRBD1. The V gene's germline CDR1 is LNHDA and CDR2 SQIVND (reference sequence). The V and J ends lost 4 bases and 1 base, in that order; junction bases with no gene match: 11. The CDR3 sequence is 19 residues long. Here the CDR3 reads CASSTRDRGARSYNSPLHF. For the CDR3, the DNA is TGTGCCAGTAGTACCCGCGACAGGGGGGCAAGGTCCTATAATTCACCCCTCCACTTT.

This rearrangement joins TRBV11-1 to TRBJ2-1; TRBD1 matches at 7 bases. The CDR3 spans 13 residues. Trimming removed 5 bases from V and 9 bases from J; junction bases left unmatched: 7. The germline gives CDR1 SGHAT, CDR2 FQDESV (reference sequence). CDR3 nucleotides: TGTGCCAGCAGCGCCAGGACAGGCGGTGAGCAGTTCTTC. This gives the protein CASSARTGGEQFF.

V gene TRBV7-9 combines with J gene TRBJ1-1; D might be TRBD1 (6 bases). The V and J ends lost 5 bases and 6 bases respectively, with 19 bases between them. The CDR3 has 15 amino acids. CDR1 is SEHNR and CDR2 is FQNEAQ in the germline V gene (reference sequence). The CDR3 spells CASSGLETGGSEAFF. The CDR3 region has the DNA TGTGCCAGCAGCGGCCTAGAGACAGGAGGCTCTGAAGCTTTCTTT.

The chain joins TRBV5-6 to TRBJ2-3; D might be TRBD2 (6 bases). CDR1 SGHDT and CDR2 YYEEEE come from the germline V gene. V was clipped by 0 bases and J by 6 bases, with 17 bases between them. The CDR3 runs 16 residues. CDR3 residues: CASSLAAAGGSDTQYF. In DNA form, the CDR3 reads TGTGCCAGCAGCTTGGCGGCCGCCGGGGGTTCGGATACGCAGTATTTT.

This clone was seen once. The chain links TRBV7-9 to TRBJ2-7, with TRBD1 matching 9 bases. The CDR3 loop spans 13 amino acids. V lost 5 bases, J lost 6 bases, and 5 bases stayed unmatched. Germline V gene lookup returns CDR1 SEHNR and CDR2 FQNEAQ (reference sequence). The CDR3 here is CASSAGTGLEQYF. As DNA, the CDR3 is TGTGCCAGCAGCGCCGGGACAGGGCTCGAGCAGTACTTC.

The chain carries TRBV7-9 and TRBJ1-2, with D possibly matching TRBD1 (5 bases). This CDR3 has 12 amino acids. CDR1 is SEHNR and CDR2 is FQNEAQ in the germline V gene (reference sequence). V lost 5 bases, J lost 3 bases, and 7 bases lay in between. The CDR3 region is CASSPTDYGYTF. In DNA form, the CDR3 reads TGTGCCAGCAGCCCGACAGACTATGGCTACACCTTC.

The chain couples TRBV11-2 to TRBJ2-7; 7 nucleotides align to TRBD2. J gave up 5 bases and V 3 bases, and 7 bases lay outside the gene matches. This CDR3 region has 14 residues. Germline CDR1 SGHAT, CDR2 FQNNGV. The CDR3 sequence: CASSLSGVNHEQYF. The CDR3 DNA reads TGTGCCAGCAGCTTGAGCGGGGTCAACCACGAGCAGTACTTC.

V gene TRBV28 combines with J gene TRBJ2-5; no firm D call. The J call may be faulty, since TRBJ2-7 better matches the DNA end. Germline values: CDR1 MDHEN, CDR2 SYDVKM. The CDR3 is made up of 13 amino acids. CDR3 coding DNA: TGTGCCAGCAGTTTCTCAATTTACTACGAGCAGTACTTC. Its translation is CASSFSIYYEQYF.

This clone was picked up a small number of times. The J gene is TRBJ1-2, the V gene TRBV11-2, with 9 nucleotides matching TRBD1. Germline values: CDR1 SGHAT, CDR2 FQNNGV. With 4 bases clipped from V and 6 bases from J, the junction kept 6 bases outside the gene matches. CDR3 length: 14 amino acids. Here the CDR3 reads CASSWLQGADGYTF. The CDR3 DNA reads as TGTGCCAGCAGCTGGCTACAGGGGGCTGATGGCTACACCTTC.

The rearrangement joins TRBV6-5 to TRBJ1-5; D remains unclear. The V end lost 4 bases, the J end lost 6 bases, and 16 bases lay between the germline ends. The CDR3 sequence is 15 residues long. Germline values: CDR1 MNHEY, CDR2 SVGAGI. CDR3 nucleotides: TGTGCCAGCAGTTCCCTCGGACGAGAGGGTCAGCCCCAGCATTTT. This encodes CASSSLGREGQPQHF.

This chain connects TRBV7-2 to TRBJ1-1, with D possibly being TRBD1 (5 bases). This CDR3 is 13 amino acids long. In germline, CDR1 is SGHTA, CDR2 FQGNSA. Trimming left V 5 bases short and J 4 bases short, with 11 bases between. The CDR3 loop reads CASSPQGGTEAFF. The CDR3 nucleotides read TGTGCCAGCAGCCCGCAGGGAGGCACTGAAGCTTTCTTT.